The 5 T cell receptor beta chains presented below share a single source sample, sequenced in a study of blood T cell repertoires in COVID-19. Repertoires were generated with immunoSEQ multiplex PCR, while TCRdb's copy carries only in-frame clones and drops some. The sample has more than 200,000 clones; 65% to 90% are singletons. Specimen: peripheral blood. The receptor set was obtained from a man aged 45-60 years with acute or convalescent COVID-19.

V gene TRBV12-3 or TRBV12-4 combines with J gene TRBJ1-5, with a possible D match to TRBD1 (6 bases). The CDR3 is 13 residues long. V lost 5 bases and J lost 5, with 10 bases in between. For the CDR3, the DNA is TGTGCCAGCAGTAGGACAGCCTATCAGCCCCAGCATTTT. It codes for CASSRTAYQPQHF.

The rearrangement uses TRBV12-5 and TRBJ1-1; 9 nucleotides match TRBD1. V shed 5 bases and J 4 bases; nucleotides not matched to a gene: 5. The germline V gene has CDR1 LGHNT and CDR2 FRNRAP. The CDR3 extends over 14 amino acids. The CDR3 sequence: CASGNGTGFTEAFF. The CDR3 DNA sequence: TGTGCTAGTGGTAACGGGACAGGGTTCACTGAAGCTTTCTTT.

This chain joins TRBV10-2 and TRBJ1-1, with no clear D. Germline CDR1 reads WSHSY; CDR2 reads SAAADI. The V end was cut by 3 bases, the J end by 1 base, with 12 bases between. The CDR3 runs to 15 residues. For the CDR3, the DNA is TGCGCCAGCAGTGACTCTTCCAGGCGGAACACTGAAGCTTTCTTT. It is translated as CASSDSSRRNTEAFF.

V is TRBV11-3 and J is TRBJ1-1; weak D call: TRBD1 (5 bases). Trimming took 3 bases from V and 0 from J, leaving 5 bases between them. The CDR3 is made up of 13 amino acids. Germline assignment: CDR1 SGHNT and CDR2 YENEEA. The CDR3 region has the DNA TGTGCCAGCAGCTTGACAGTGAACACTGAAGCTTTCTTT. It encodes CASSLTVNTEAFF.

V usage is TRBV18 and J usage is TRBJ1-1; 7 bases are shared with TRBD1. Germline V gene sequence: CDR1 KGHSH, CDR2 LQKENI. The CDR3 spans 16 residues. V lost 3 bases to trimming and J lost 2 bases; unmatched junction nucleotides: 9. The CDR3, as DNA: TGTGCCAGCTCACCGACGATTACAGGGGCAAACACTGAAGCTTTCTTT. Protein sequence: CASSPTITGANTEAFF.